This T cell receptor beta chain was recovered during a study of blood T cell repertoires in COVID-19. In the original workflow: Using reference gene primer amplification, nucleated cell counts were estimated. Repertoires were generated with immunoSEQ multiplex PCR, while TCRdb's copy carries only in-frame clones and drops some. Clone size and the V and J calls come from that table; the DNA yielded D and trimming. The top ten hold 3.5% to 4.5% of the sample, which has roughly 350,000 clones, approximately 88% seen once. The V end was cut by 4 bases, the J end by 5 bases, with 12 bases between. Germline V CDR1 and CDR2: SGHKS, YYEKEE (reference sequence). The CDR3 covers 13 residues.

The receptor's source is a woman between 45 and 60 years old with active or convalescent COVID-19. The specimen was peripheral blood. The chain is built from TRBV5-5 and TRBJ1-1; a weak D match, TRBD1 (6 bases). This CDR3 is CASSETGYTEAFF. CDR3 nucleotides: TGTGCCAGCAGCGAGACAGGTTATACTGAAGCTTTCTTT.